The entry below gives a single TCR beta chain sequence along with its context. No antigen is known for it. The data derive from a study of T cell responses to AZD1222 COVID-19 vaccine. Overall study findings and caveats: A mostly white British donor set with more females was recruited, and clonal diversity was possibly underestimated. Reports indicate that nearly half of spike-specific TCRs are directed at unmutated variant regions. Sampling captured repertoires only after the peak T cell response. At baseline, seropositivity was found in only a handful of AZD1222 recipients.

Using immunoSEQ multiplex PCR, the repertoire was profiled, and TCRdb retains in-frame clones only, with some absent. This table holds 70,000 to 90,000 clones, around 90% found once. The CDR3 loop spans 18 amino acids. The rearrangement links TRBV21-1 to TRBJ2-2; TRBD1, the table's D call, was not compared with the DNA. TRBV21-1 represents a pseudogene. This TCR derives from an adult in good health. The specimen was peripheral blood, collected on day 0 of AZD1222 vaccination. The CDR3 DNA follows: TGTGCCAGCAGCAAAAAAGTCCCGGGGACAGGGGACACCGGGGAGCTGTTTTTT. Protein sequence: CASSKKVPGTGDTGELFF.